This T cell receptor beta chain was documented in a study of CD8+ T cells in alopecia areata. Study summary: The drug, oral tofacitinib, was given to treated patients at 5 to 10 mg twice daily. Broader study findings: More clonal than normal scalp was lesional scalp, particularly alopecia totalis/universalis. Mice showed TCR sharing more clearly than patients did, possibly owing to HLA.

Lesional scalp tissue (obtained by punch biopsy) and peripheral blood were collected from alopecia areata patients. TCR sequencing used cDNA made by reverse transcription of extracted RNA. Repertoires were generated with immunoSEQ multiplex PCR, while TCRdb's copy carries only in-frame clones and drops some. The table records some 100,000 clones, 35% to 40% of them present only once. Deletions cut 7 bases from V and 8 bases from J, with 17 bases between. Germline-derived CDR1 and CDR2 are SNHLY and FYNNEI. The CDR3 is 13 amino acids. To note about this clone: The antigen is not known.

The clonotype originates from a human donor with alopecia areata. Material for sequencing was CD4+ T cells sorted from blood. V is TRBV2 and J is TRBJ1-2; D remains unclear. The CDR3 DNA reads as TGTGCCAGCATGGAGCCAGAGCGCGAAGGCTACACCTTC. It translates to CASMEPEREGYTF.